Below are 27 T cell receptor beta chains sequenced from a single sample in a study of T cells after yellow fever vaccination. TCRdb recomputed calls from the 5' RACE reads with MiXCR, one row per CDR3 protein. The sample shows more than 95,000 distinct CDR3 sequences, 6.5% to 8% of them seen only once. The sample here was CD4+ T cells sorted from PBMCs, taken around 10 days after the first yellow fever vaccination. The receptors stem from a man younger than 35 who received the YFV17D yellow fever vaccine.

This clonotype was recorded at least ten times. This chain uses TRBV21-1 with TRBJ2-5. TRBV21-1 is noted as a pseudogene. This CDR3 is 15 amino acids long. The CDR3 loop is CASSKAVGSPETQYF. The CDR3 DNA reads as TGTGCCAGCAGCAAAGCGGTTGGGTCACCTGAGACCCAGTACTTC.

There are many counts of this clonotype. V gene TRBV20-1 combines with J gene TRBJ2-1; 12 bases align to TRBD2. Germline values: CDR1 DFQATT, CDR2 SNEGSKA (reference sequence). V shed 4 bases and J 7 bases; nucleotides not matched to a gene: 8. This CDR3 spans 15 amino acids. This CDR3 is CSATPSSGGANEQFF. Here the CDR3 DNA reads TGCAGTGCTACCCCTTCTAGCGGGGGGGCGAATGAGCAGTTCTTC.

Many counts were recorded for this clonotype. The rearrangement joins TRBV12-3 or TRBV12-4 to TRBJ2-1, with D uncertain. CDR3 length equals 10 residues. Trimming shortened V by 2 bases and J by 10 bases, and 3 bases separated the two germline ends. This CDR3 is CASSLLEQFF. The DNA for the CDR3 is TGTGCCAGCAGTTTACTAGAGCAGTTCTTC.

This clonotype has a count of ten or more. The rearrangement links TRBV5-1 to TRBJ2-7; D might be TRBD1 or TRBD2, each matching 6 bases. This CDR3 region has 17 residues. Trimming left V 0 bases short and J 2 bases short, with 18 bases between. Germline assignment: CDR1 SGHRS and CDR2 YFSETQ. Written as DNA, the CDR3 is TGCGCCAGCAGCTTGGGGCGGGACGGGACAAGGGCCTACGAGCAGTACTTC. This encodes CASSLGRDGTRAYEQYF.

This clonotype was recorded at least ten times. The chain is built from TRBV14 and TRBJ2-5; TRBD2 might be the D (5 bases). The ends were cut back, 3 bases at V and 5 bases at J, with 13 bases in the middle. This CDR3 has 14 amino acids. Per germline, CDR1 SGHDN and CDR2 FVKESK. The CDR3 bases are TGTGCCAGCAGCCAGGTCGGGAATGGGGAGACCCAGTACTTC. This translates into CASSQVGNGETQYF.

This chain connects TRBV7-9 to TRBJ1-4, with a possible D match to TRBD1 (5 bases). Germline V gene data show CDR1 as SEHNR and CDR2 as FQNEAQ (reference sequence). This CDR3 is 13 amino acids long. V was pared by 11 bases and J by 7 bases, with 17 bases between. CDR3 coding DNA: TGTGCCGGCTCCACGGCAGGGTCTGAAAAACTGTTTTTT. Translation gives CAGSTAGSEKLFF. Supplemented by reference TRBV7-9 and TRBJ1-4, the full variable domain reads DTGVSQNPRHKITKRGQNVTFRCDPISEHNRLYWYRQTLGQGPEFLTYFQNEAQLEKSRLLSDRFSAERPKGSFSTLEIQRTEQGDSAMYLCAGSTAGSEKLFFGSGTQLSVL.

This clonotype was recorded many times. The rearrangement joins TRBV25-1 to TRBJ2-3; 11 bases align to TRBD1. CDR1 MGHDK and CDR2 SYGVNS come from the germline V gene. After removal of 4 bases from V and 4 bases from J, the junction contained 4 bases not matched to a gene. The CDR3 covers 15 residues. The CDR3 DNA reads TGTGCCAGCAGTGCCCTGGGACAGGGGGCAGATACGCAGTATTTT. This sequence encodes CASSALGQGADTQYF. The whole variable domain, remainder taken from reference TRBV25-1 and TRBJ2-3, is EADIYQTPRYLVIGTGKKITLECSQTMGHDKMYWYQQDPGMELHLIHYSYGVNSTEKGDLSSESTVSRIRTEHFPLTLESARPSHTSQYLCASSALGQGADTQYFGPGTRLTVL.

This clonotype appeared a few times. The J gene is TRBJ1-2, the V gene TRBV20-1; maybe TRBD1 (5 bases). Germline CDR1 is DFQATT and CDR2 is SNEGSKA (reference sequence). This CDR3 is 13 amino acids long. The V end was cut by 2 bases, the J end by 0 bases, with 7 bases between. CDR3 in amino acids: CSARSGANYGYTF. CDR3 DNA sequence: TGCAGTGCTAGATCGGGGGCTAACTATGGCTACACCTTC.

The sample holds many counts of this clonotype. The chain is built from TRBV28 and TRBJ2-7; D is uncertain. Trimming removed 7 bases from V and 2 bases from J, with 6 bases in between. This CDR3 contains 11 residues. Germline V lookup: CDR1 MDHEN, CDR2 SYDVKM. CDR3: CASTSTYEQYF. CDR3 nucleotide sequence: TGTGCCAGCACCTCCACCTACGAGCAGTACTTC.

This sequence joins TRBV29-1 and TRBJ1-5; D gene unclear. CDR3 length equals 14 residues. Trimming removed 4 bases at V and 3 bases at J, with 13 bases between. CDR1 is SQVTM and CDR2 is ANQGSEA in the germline V gene. The CDR3 sequence is CSVAGGQNNQPQHF. CDR3 nucleotide sequence: TGCAGCGTTGCAGGCGGGCAGAACAATCAGCCCCAGCATTTT.

This clonotype was seen repeatedly, ten times or more. DNA for the CDR3: TGCAGTGCTCCAGGTGGAGGTCGCTCCTATAATTCACCCCTCCACTTT. Protein product: CSAPGGGRSYNSPLHF. The chain combines TRBV20-1 with TRBJ1-6; D uncertain. Deletions cut 5 bases from V and 0 bases from J, with 14 bases between. CDR1 and CDR2 (germline): DFQATT, SNEGSKA (reference sequence). The CDR3 totals 16 residues.

This clonotype occurred many times. The V gene is TRBV15, the J gene TRBJ1-2, with 11 bases lining up with TRBD1. CDR1 and CDR2 from the germline V gene are LNHNV and YYDKDF (reference sequence). The trim removed 5 bases at V and 4 bases at J, leaving 3 bases unmatched. The CDR3 has 14 residues. CDR3 nucleotides: TGTGCCACCAGCTCGGGACAGGGGGTCTATGGCTACACCTTC. It is translated as CATSSGQGVYGYTF.

This clonotype occurred many times. The CDR3 here is CASSLNRRRENIQYF. The CDR3 nucleotides are TGTGCCAGCAGTTTAAACCGGCGCAGGGAAAACATTCAGTACTTC. The chain joins TRBV12-3 or TRBV12-4 to TRBJ2-4; a weak D match, TRBD1 (5 bases). The CDR3 length is 15 residues. Trimming shortened V by 2 bases and J by 5 bases, and 13 bases separated the two germline ends.

This clonotype has at least ten counts. The V gene is TRBV12-3 or TRBV12-4, the J gene TRBJ2-1; D may be TRBD2 (6 bases). V was clipped by 2 bases and J by 0 bases, with 11 bases between them. The CDR3 runs 16 residues. CDR3 residues: CASSLRGASSYNEQFF. In DNA form, the CDR3 reads TGTGCCAGCAGTTTACGCGGGGCGAGCTCCTACAATGAGCAGTTCTTC.

This clonotype appeared many times. The chain carries TRBV14 and TRBJ1-2, with D possibly TRBD1 on 5 matching bases. Germline CDR1 and CDR2: SGHDN and FVKESK. Trimming took off 1 base at V and 5 bases at J, with 14 bases between the two ends. This CDR3 region has 15 residues. CDR3 residues: CASSQALQDLYGYTF. The CDR3 DNA sequence: TGTGCCAGCAGCCAAGCCTTACAGGACCTGTATGGCTACACCTTC.

This clonotype was picked up many times. J is TRBJ1-6 and V is TRBV9; D remains ambiguous. Trimming took 0 bases from V and 9 from J, leaving 4 bases between them. CDR3 size: 12 residues. CDR1 is SGDLS, CDR2 YYNGEE, per germline. In nucleotides, the CDR3 is TGTGCCAGCAGCGTAGATGCTTCACCCCTCCACTTT. Translating gives CASSVDASPLHF.

This clonotype showed up many times. J is TRBJ1-2 and V is TRBV2; D gene unclear. The CDR3 extends over 14 amino acids. Trimming took 7 bases from V and 1 from J, leaving 13 bases between them. Germline CDR1 SNHLY, CDR2 FYNNEI. CDR3 bases: TGTGCCAGCAAGGCCGCAGCGAATAACTATGGCTACACCTTC. Translated: CASKAAANNYGYTF.

There are many counts of this clonotype. The chain employs TRBV28 and TRBJ2-1; D may be TRBD2 (5 bases). The CDR3 has 17 residues. V was pared by 4 bases and J by 3 bases, with 19 bases between. Germline V lookup: CDR1 MDHEN, CDR2 SYDVKM. This chain's CDR3 is CASSSPSSSAGYNEQFF. The CDR3 bases are TGTGCCAGCAGTTCTCCCTCTTCATCCGCGGGCTACAATGAGCAGTTCTTC.

This clonotype has a count of ten or more. The rearrangement uses TRBV5-1 and TRBJ1-1; unclear D gene. V shed 0 bases and J shed 0 bases, with 12 bases lying between them. Germline CDR1 SGHRS, CDR2 YFSETQ. CDR3 length: 16 amino acids. CDR3 in DNA: TGCGCCAGCAGCTTGGCCGGGCTTAGTTTGAACACTGAAGCTTTCTTT. It codes for CASSLAGLSLNTEAFF. The complete variable domain, with remaining parts taken from reference TRBV5-1 and TRBJ1-1, reads KAGVTQTPRYLIKTRGQQVTLSCSPISGHRSVSWYQQTPGQGLQFLFEYFSETQRNKGNFPGRFSGRQFSNSRSEMNVSTLELGDSALYLCASSLAGLSLNTEAFFGQGTRLTVV.

This clonotype appeared many times. This chain links TRBV20-1 with TRBJ2-3; tentatively, D is TRBD1 (7 bases). Germline V gene sequence: CDR1 DFQATT, CDR2 SNEGSKA (reference sequence). The V end was cut by 1 base, the J end by 6 bases, with 17 bases between. The CDR3 has 15 amino acids. CDR3 sequence: CSARVAGGRLDTQYF. CDR3 in DNA: TGCAGTGCTAGAGTTGCAGGGGGGAGATTGGATACGCAGTATTTT.

This clonotype was picked up many times. The chain is built from TRBV12-3 or TRBV12-4 and TRBJ2-1; 9 nucleotides agree with TRBD2. The CDR3 sequence is 15 residues long. J was trimmed by 8 bases and V by 4 bases; bases with no gene match: 9. The CDR3, as DNA: TGTGCCAGCAGTTCCGGCGGGGGGGCCAAGGATGAGCAGTTCTTC. Its protein is CASSSGGGAKDEQFF.

A word on this clonotype: A single base separates this from a much larger clone, so it may be a read error. The chain links TRBV5-1 to TRBJ1-3; no reliable D call. Per germline, CDR1 SGHRS and CDR2 YFSETQ. V lost 3 bases and J lost 4, with 8 bases in between. The CDR3 spans 13 residues. CDR3 nucleotides: TGCGCCAGCAGCTCGGAGGTGGGAAACACCATATATTTT. It specifies CASSSEVGNTIYF. Drawing the rest from reference TRBV5-1 and TRBJ1-3, the complete variable domain is KAGVTQTPRYLIKTRGQQVTLSCSPISGHRSVSWYQQTPGQGLQFLFEYFSETQRNKGNFPGRFSGRQFSNSRSEMNVSTLELGDSALYLCASSSEVGNTIYFGEGSWLTVV.

In its sample, this clonotype was seen many times. The chain combines TRBV7-9 with TRBJ1-5; D is perhaps TRBD1 (6 bases). V lost 6 bases to trimming and J lost 14 bases, with 26 bases between them. This CDR3 region has 15 residues. Germline assignment: CDR1 SEHNR and CDR2 FQNEAQ (reference sequence). This CDR3 reads CASRPVGQQSGWEHF. CDR3 coding DNA: TGTGCCAGCAGGCCAGTAGGACAGCAATCAGGGTGGGAGCATTTT.

This clonotype was seen ten or more times. This chain connects TRBV7-8 to TRBJ1-4; D is perhaps TRBD1 (5 bases). The ends were cut back, 5 bases at V and 7 bases at J, with 14 bases in the middle. CDR3 size: 14 residues. Germline V gives CDR1 SGHVS, CDR2 FQNEAQ. The CDR3 nucleotides are TGTGCCAGCAGCCCTTCCGGGGCCGGTGAAAAACTGTTTTTT. This codes for CASSPSGAGEKLFF.

The chain has TRBV24-1 and TRBJ2-1; D possibly corresponds to TRBD2 (7 bases). CDR3 length: 15 amino acids. Germline-derived CDR1 and CDR2 are KGHDR and SFDVKD. V lost 5 bases and J lost 8, with 18 bases in between. The CDR3 nucleotides are TGTGCCACCAGTGCGGCGGGGGCGTTAGCCCATGAGCAGTTCTTC. Amino acid sequence: CATSAAGALAHEQFF.

This clonotype was observed many times. The chain couples TRBV20-1 to TRBJ2-3; maybe TRBD1 (6 bases). The germline V gene has CDR1 DFQATT and CDR2 SNEGSKA (reference sequence). The CDR3 runs 13 residues. V lost 6 bases to trimming and J lost 2 bases, with 12 bases between them. The CDR3 spells CSAADRNTDTQYF. For the CDR3, the DNA is TGCAGTGCCGCGGACAGAAACACAGATACGCAGTATTTT.

This clonotype was seen repeatedly, ten times or more. This sequence joins TRBV5-1 and TRBJ2-2; D perhaps matches TRBD1 (7 bases). V dropped 0 bases and J dropped 3 bases, with 9 bases sitting between them. CDR3 length: 15 amino acids. Germline assignment: CDR1 SGHRS and CDR2 YFSETQ. CDR3 in amino acids: CASSLGGTDTGELFF. The CDR3 DNA is TGCGCCAGCAGCTTGGGCGGGACAGACACCGGGGAGCTGTTTTTT.